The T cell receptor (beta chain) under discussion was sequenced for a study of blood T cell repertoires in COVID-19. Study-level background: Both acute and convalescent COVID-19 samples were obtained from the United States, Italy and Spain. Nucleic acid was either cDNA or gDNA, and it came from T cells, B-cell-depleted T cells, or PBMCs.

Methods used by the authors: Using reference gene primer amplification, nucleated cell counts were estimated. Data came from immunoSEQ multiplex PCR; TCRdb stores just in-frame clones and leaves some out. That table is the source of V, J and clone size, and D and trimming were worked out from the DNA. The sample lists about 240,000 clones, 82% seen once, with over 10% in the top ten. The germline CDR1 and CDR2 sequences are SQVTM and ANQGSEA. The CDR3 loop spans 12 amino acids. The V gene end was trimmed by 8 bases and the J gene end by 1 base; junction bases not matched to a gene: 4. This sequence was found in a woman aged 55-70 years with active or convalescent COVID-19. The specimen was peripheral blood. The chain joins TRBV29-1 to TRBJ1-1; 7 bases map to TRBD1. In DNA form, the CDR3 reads TGCAGCACACGACAGGGGAACACTGAAGCTTTCTTT. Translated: CSTRQGNTEAFF.